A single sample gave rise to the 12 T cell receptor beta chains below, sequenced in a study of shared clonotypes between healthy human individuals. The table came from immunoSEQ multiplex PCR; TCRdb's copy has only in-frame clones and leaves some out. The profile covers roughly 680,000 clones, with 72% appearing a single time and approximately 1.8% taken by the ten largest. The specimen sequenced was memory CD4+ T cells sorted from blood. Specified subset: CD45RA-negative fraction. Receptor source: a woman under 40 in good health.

The CDR3 DNA follows: TGTGCCAGCAGCTTAAGTGGGACAGCATATGGCTACACCTTC. It encodes CASSLSGTAYGYTF. The chain employs TRBV7-2 and TRBJ1-2, with 7 bases matching TRBD1. This CDR3 is built from 14 residues. V shed 2 bases and J 5 bases; nucleotides not matched to a gene: 5. Germline lookup yields CDR1 SGHTA and CDR2 FQGNSA.

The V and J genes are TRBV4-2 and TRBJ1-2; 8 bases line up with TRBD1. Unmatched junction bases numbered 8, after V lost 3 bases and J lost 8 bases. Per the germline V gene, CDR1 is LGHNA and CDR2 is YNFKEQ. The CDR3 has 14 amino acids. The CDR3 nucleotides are TGTGCCAGCAGCCAGCCCGGACAGGGCAGGGGCTACACCTTC. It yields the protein CASSQPGQGRGYTF.

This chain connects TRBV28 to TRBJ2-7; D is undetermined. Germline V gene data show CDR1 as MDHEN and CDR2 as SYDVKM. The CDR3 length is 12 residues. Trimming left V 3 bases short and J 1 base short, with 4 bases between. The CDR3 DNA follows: TGTGCCAGCAGTTTCCGGTCCTACGAGCAGTACTTC. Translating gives CASSFRSYEQYF.

DNA of the CDR3: TGCGCCAGCAGCTTGGTGGGAGGGAGAAGGGATACGCAGTATTTT. Residues: CASSLVGGRRDTQYF. The chain has TRBV5-1 and TRBJ2-3, with 7 bases identical to TRBD2. The V gene's germline CDR1 is SGHRS and CDR2 YFSETQ. After removal of 0 bases from V and 6 bases from J, the junction contained 7 bases not matched to a gene. The CDR3 covers 15 residues.

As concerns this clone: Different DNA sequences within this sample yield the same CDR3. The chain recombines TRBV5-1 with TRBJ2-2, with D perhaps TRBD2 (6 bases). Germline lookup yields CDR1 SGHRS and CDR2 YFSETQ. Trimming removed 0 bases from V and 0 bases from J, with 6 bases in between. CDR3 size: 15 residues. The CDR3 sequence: CASSLGGANTGELFF. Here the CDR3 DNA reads TGCGCCAGCAGCTTGGGCGGGGCGAACACCGGGGAGCTGTTTTTT.

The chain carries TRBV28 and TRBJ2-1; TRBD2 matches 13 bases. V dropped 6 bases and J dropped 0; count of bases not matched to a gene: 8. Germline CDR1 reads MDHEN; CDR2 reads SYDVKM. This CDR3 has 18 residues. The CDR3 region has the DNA TGTGCCAGCAGAGGGGGACTAGCGGGGCTTATCTCCTACAATGAGCAGTTCTTC. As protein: CASRGGLAGLISYNEQFF.

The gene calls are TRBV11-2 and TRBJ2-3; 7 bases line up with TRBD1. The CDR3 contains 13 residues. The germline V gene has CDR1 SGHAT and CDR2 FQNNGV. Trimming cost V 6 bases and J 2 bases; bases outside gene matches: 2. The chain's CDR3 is CASRGTDTDTQYF. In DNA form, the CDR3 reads TGTGCCAGCAGGGGGACAGACACAGATACGCAGTATTTT.

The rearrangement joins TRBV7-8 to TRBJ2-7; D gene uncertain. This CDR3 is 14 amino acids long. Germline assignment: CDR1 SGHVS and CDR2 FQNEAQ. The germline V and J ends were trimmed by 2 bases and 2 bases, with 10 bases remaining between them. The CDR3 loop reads CASSLLRNAYEQYF. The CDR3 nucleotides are TGTGCCAGCAGCTTACTCAGGAATGCCTACGAGCAGTACTTC.

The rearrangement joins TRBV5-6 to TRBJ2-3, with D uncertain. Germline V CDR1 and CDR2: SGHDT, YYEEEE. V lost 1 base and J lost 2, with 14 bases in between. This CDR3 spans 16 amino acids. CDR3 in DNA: TGTGCCAGCAGCTTGTTGCATCGAACCCCCACAGATACGCAGTATTTT. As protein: CASSLLHRTPTDTQYF.

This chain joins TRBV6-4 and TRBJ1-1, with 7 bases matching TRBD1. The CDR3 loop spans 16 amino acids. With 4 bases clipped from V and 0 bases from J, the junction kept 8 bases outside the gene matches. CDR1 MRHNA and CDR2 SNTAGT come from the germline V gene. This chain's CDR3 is CASSATWGTVNTEAFF. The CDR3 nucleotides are TGTGCCAGCAGTGCCACATGGGGGACAGTGAACACTGAAGCTTTCTTT.

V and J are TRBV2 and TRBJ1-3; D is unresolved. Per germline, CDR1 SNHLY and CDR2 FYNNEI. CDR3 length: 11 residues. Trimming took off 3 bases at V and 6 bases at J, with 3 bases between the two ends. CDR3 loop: CASSDLNTIYF. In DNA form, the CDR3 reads TGTGCCAGCAGTGACCTAAACACCATATATTTT.

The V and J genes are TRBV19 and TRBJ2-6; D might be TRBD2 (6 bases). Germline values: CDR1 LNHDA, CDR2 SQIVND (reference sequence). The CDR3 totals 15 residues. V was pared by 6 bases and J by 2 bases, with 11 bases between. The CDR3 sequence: CASRTGRAGANVLTF. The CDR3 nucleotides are TGTGCCAGTAGGACCGGGAGAGCTGGGGCCAACGTCCTGACTTTC.